Listed here are 27 T cell receptor beta chains from one sample, sequenced in a study of CD8+CD57+ T cells in acquired aplastic anemia. Profiling that covered TCR beta VDJ and CDR3 relied on genomic DNA as its template. TCRdb redid the calling of the reads with MiXCR, one entry per CDR3 protein. This sample has roughly 130,000 distinct CDR3 sequences, with 40% to 60% found just once. Sequences were obtained from sorted CD4+, CD8+, or CD8+CD57+ T cells (not recorded which) from PBMCs. The receptors originated from a human donor in good health, serving as a control.

This clonotype was detected many times. CDR3 bases: TGTGCCAGCGGGGCAAATCTCTACGAGCAGTACTTC. It yields the protein CASGANLYEQYF. This sequence joins TRBV2 and TRBJ2-7; tentative D call: TRBD1 (5 bases). V gave up 8 bases and J gave up 3 bases, with 11 bases separating them. Germline V gives CDR1 SNHLY, CDR2 FYNNEI. CDR3 length: 12 amino acids.

The CDR3 spells CATSDGCNEQFF. CDR3 nucleotide sequence: TGTGCCACCAGTGACGGGTGCAATGAGCAGTTCTTC. This rearrangement joins TRBV24-1 to TRBJ2-1; D remains unclear. Germline lookup yields CDR1 KGHDR and CDR2 SFDVKD. V shed 4 bases and J shed 6 bases, with 6 bases lying between them. The CDR3 consists of 12 residues.

This clonotype was seen many times. The chain is built from TRBV19 and TRBJ2-7, with a possible D match to TRBD2 (5 bases). The germline V gene has CDR1 LNHDA and CDR2 SQIVND (reference sequence). Between the trimmed V and J ends, which lost 3 bases and 2 bases, there was a span of 20 bases. This CDR3 has 17 residues. The CDR3 nucleotides read TGTGCCAGTAGTATCCGGACTGGACTGGCGGACCCCTACGAGCAGTACTTC. It encodes CASSIRTGLADPYEQYF.

J is TRBJ2-3 and V is TRBV6-2 or TRBV6-3, with 8 bases matching TRBD2. CDR3 size: 16 residues. The V gene's germline CDR1 is MNHEY and CDR2 SVGEGT. The J segment lost 1 base and the V segment lost 0 bases, leaving 3 bases of the junction unmatched. DNA for the CDR3: TGTGCCAGCAGTTACTCAGGACTAGCAGGCACAGATACGCAGTATTTT. This gives the protein CASSYSGLAGTDTQYF.

This clonotype was seen many times. The chain uses TRBV12-3 or TRBV12-4 and TRBJ2-2; TRBD1 is a possible D gene (6 bases). The CDR3 has 14 amino acids. V was trimmed by 0 bases and J by 8 bases, leaving 10 bases between them. The CDR3 coding sequence is TGTGCCAGCAGTTTAGCTACAGGGACGGGGGAGCTGTTTTTT. The encoded protein is CASSLATGTGELFF.

The chain employs TRBV29-1 and TRBJ1-1, with a tentative D call TRBD1 (5 bases). CDR1 is SQVTM, CDR2 ANQGSEA, per germline. The CDR3 is 13 amino acids. The V end was cut by 5 bases, the J end by 3 bases, with 13 bases between. The CDR3 nucleotides read TGCAGCGTTCTGGGGGAATGGGACACTGAAGCTTTCTTT. Amino acid sequence: CSVLGEWDTEAFF.

This clonotype was seen a single time. This chain's CDR3 is CATSRRQVNNEQFF. In nucleotides, the CDR3 is TGTGCCACCAGCCGGAGACAGGTGAACAATGAGCAGTTCTTC. V gene TRBV15 combines with J gene TRBJ2-1, with a possible D match to TRBD1 (6 bases). There are 14 residues in the CDR3. The germline V gene has CDR1 LNHNV and CDR2 YYDKDF (reference sequence). With 5 bases removed from V and 5 bases from J, the gap between germline ends came to 13 bases.

The rearrangement joins TRBV15 to TRBJ2-3; 7 bases are shared with TRBD2. This CDR3 contains 14 residues. J gave up 1 base and V 5 bases, and 3 bases lay outside the gene matches. CDR1 and CDR2 (germline): LNHNV, YYDKDF (reference sequence). The CDR3 region has the DNA TGTGCCACCAGCCTAACTAGCGGCACAGATACGCAGTATTTT. Translating gives CATSLTSGTDTQYF.

As for this clonotype: This sequence may be a read error, since a much larger clone differs from it by one base. V usage is TRBV18 and J usage is TRBJ1-2, with a tentative D call TRBD1 (5 bases). With 8 bases removed from V and 9 bases from J, the gap between germline ends came to 19 bases. Germline-derived CDR1 and CDR2 are KGHSH and LQKENI. The CDR3 contains 13 residues. The CDR3 DNA reads as TGTGCCAGCCAAGTCGACAGCTCATATAGCTACACCTTC. This sequence encodes CASQVDSSYSYTF.

The chain combines TRBV25-1 with TRBJ1-6; TRBD1 matches at 8 bases. This CDR3 region has 16 residues. J lost 9 bases, V lost 4 bases, and 11 bases had no gene match. CDR1 is MGHDK, CDR2 SYGVNS, per germline. CDR3 amino acids: CASSGLMGTGVSPLHF. CDR3 nucleotides: TGTGCCAGCAGTGGCCTAATGGGGACAGGCGTTTCACCCCTCCACTTT.

The chain employs TRBV2 and TRBJ2-3; unclear D gene. The V end lost 7 bases, the J end lost 0 bases, and 14 bases lay between the germline ends. The CDR3 is 15 residues long. CDR1 SNHLY and CDR2 FYNNEI come from the germline V gene. The CDR3 is CASNSYGRSTDTQYF. The CDR3 DNA follows: TGTGCCAGCAACTCATATGGACGAAGCACAGATACGCAGTATTTT.

The sample holds many counts of this clonotype. This rearrangement joins TRBV27 to TRBJ1-2; a weak D match, TRBD1 (6 bases). V was cut by 4 bases and J by 6 bases, with 27 bases left in between. This CDR3 has 18 residues. Germline V gene sequence: CDR1 MNHEY, CDR2 SMNVEV (reference sequence). The CDR3 DNA sequence: TGTGCCAGCAGTTCCCAACCACAGGGAGGGGGTAGAGGGAATGGCTACACCTTC. Translated: CASSSQPQGGGRGNGYTF.

The V and J genes are TRBV4-1 and TRBJ1-5; D remains unclear. Trimming removed 1 base from V and 2 bases from J, with 12 bases in between. This CDR3 has 16 amino acids. Germline assignment: CDR1 MGHRA and CDR2 YSYEKL. The chain's CDR3 is CASSQVMVGGNQPQHF. The CDR3, as DNA: TGCGCCAGCAGCCAAGTTATGGTGGGCGGCAATCAGCCCCAGCATTTT.

Comments on this clonotype: Germline and junction disagree at one end, which may indicate a read error. The chain carries TRBV11-2 and TRBJ2-7; TRBD1 might be the D (5 bases). This CDR3 is 14 amino acids long. The germline V gene has CDR1 SGHAT and CDR2 FQNNGV. The CDR3 DNA reads TGTGCCAGCAGCGTAGACAGCTACTCCTACGAGCAGTACTTC. Its translation: CASSVDSYSYEQYF.

The CDR3 reads CASRVTSGGTGELFF. As DNA, the CDR3 is TGTGCCAGCAGGGTGACTAGCGGCGGCACCGGGGAGCTGTTTTTT. The rearrangement uses TRBV2 and TRBJ2-2; TRBD2 agrees at 9 bases. CDR3 length: 15 amino acids. The ends lost 6 bases at V and 4 bases at J; junction bases unmatched: 6. The germline V gene encodes CDR1 SNHLY and CDR2 FYNNEI.

This clonotype was counted at least ten times. J is TRBJ1-1 and V is TRBV20-1; D might be TRBD1 (5 bases). Germline CDR1 reads DFQATT; CDR2 reads SNEGSKA (reference sequence). The CDR3 is made up of 20 amino acids. The ends were cut back, 1 base at V and 1 base at J, with 28 bases in the middle. The CDR3 DNA reads as TGCAGTGCTAGAGGGCGGCGGATGTTGGGGGGATTAATGTGGAACACTGAAGCTTTCTTT. Translating it yields CSARGRRMLGGLMWNTEAFF.

Ten or more counts support this clonotype. This chain connects TRBV7-2 to TRBJ1-6; TRBD1 matches 7 bases. The CDR3 extends over 14 amino acids. Looked up from germline, CDR1 is SGHTA and CDR2 is FQGNSA. After removal of 1 base from V and 9 bases from J, the junction contained 3 bases not matched to a gene. The CDR3 reads CASSLGGGGSPLHF. Here the CDR3 DNA reads TGTGCCAGCAGCTTAGGAGGGGGCGGTTCACCCCTCCACTTT.

The rearrangement joins TRBV4-3 to TRBJ2-7; TRBD1 might be the D (5 bases). Trimming shortened V by 4 bases and J by 2 bases, and 9 bases separated the two germline ends. The CDR3 spans 13 residues. Germline V lookup: CDR1 LGHNA, CDR2 YSLEER. The CDR3 protein is CASSPGMAYEQYF. The CDR3 bases are TGCGCCAGCAGCCCAGGGATGGCCTACGAGCAGTACTTC.

This chain uses TRBV10-1 with TRBJ2-7; D unresolved. Germline values: CDR1 WNHNN, CDR2 SYGVQD (reference sequence). The V gene lost 3 bases and the J gene lost 13 bases, with 19 bases spanning the gap. CDR3 length: 13 amino acids. The CDR3 loop reads CASSEVSSTPTYF. Here the CDR3 DNA reads TGCGCCAGCAGTGAAGTATCGTCGACTCCCACATACTTC.

The rearrangement uses TRBV19 and TRBJ2-3, with a tentative D call TRBD1 (7 bases). V lost 9 bases and J 1 base, leaving 14 bases between the germline ends. The V gene's germline CDR1 is LNHDA and CDR2 SQIVND (reference sequence). The CDR3 length is 14 residues. The CDR3 nucleotides read TGTGCCAGCAGGGGGGTTTGGGGCACAGATACGCAGTATTTT. Residues: CASRGVWGTDTQYF.

This clonotype was seen only a few times. The V gene is TRBV10-3, the J gene TRBJ2-4, with unresolved D. The V end was cut by 3 bases, the J end by 9 bases, with 9 bases between. The CDR3 is 12 amino acids. Germline values: CDR1 ENHRY, CDR2 SYGVKD. DNA for the CDR3: TGTGCCATCAGTGATACCAGTAGCATTCAGTACTTC. This translates into CAISDTSSIQYF.

This clonotype was seen ten or more times. The genes are TRBV4-3 and TRBJ2-7; TRBD2 matches 13 bases. V lost 5 bases to trimming and J lost 2 bases; unmatched junction nucleotides: 0. The CDR3 is made up of 14 amino acids. CDR1 is LGHNA, CDR2 YSLEER, per germline. Here the CDR3 reads CASSTSGGAYEQYF. The DNA for the CDR3 is TGCGCCAGCAGCACTAGCGGGGGGGCCTACGAGCAGTACTTC.

This chain connects TRBV20-1 to TRBJ1-1; D is undetermined. This CDR3 is 12 amino acids long. The germline CDR1 and CDR2 sequences are DFQATT and SNEGSKA (reference sequence). V was cut by 0 bases and J by 7 bases, with 9 bases left in between. For the CDR3, the DNA is TGCAGTGCTAGAGAATCGGGGTTTGAAGCTTTCTTT. This codes for CSARESGFEAFF.

The chain employs TRBV28 and TRBJ1-1; TRBD1 matches at 8 bases. Germline values: CDR1 MDHEN, CDR2 SYDVKM. Trimming removed 6 bases from V and 7 bases from J; junction bases left unmatched: 13. The CDR3 runs to 15 residues. The CDR3 region is CASRSVRTGKGEAFF. In DNA form, the CDR3 reads TGTGCCAGCAGATCCGTCCGGACAGGGAAGGGTGAAGCTTTCTTT.

This clonotype was counted ten times or more. The V call is TRBV15, the J call TRBJ2-5; no definite D call. The V end lost 3 bases, the J end lost 3 bases, and 8 bases lay between the germline ends. This CDR3 is built from 13 residues. From germline, CDR1 is LNHNV and CDR2 YYDKDF (reference sequence). The CDR3 is CATSRTLKETQYF. For the CDR3, the DNA is TGTGCCACCAGCAGGACCCTGAAAGAGACCCAGTACTTC.

This clonotype was seen more than once but under ten times. The chain joins TRBV29-1 to TRBJ2-7, with D hard to call. Trimming removed 4 bases from V and 1 base from J, with 8 bases in between. Germline CDR1 and CDR2: SQVTM and ANQGSEA. The CDR3 runs to 12 residues. CDR3 DNA: TGCAGCGTTGTCCCCAATTCCTACGAGCAGTACTTC. Protein sequence: CSVVPNSYEQYF.

This clonotype was seen ten or more times. The chain links TRBV29-1 to TRBJ2-7; possibly TRBD2 for D (6 bases). CDR1 is SQVTM, CDR2 ANQGSEA, per germline. The V and J ends lost 2 bases and 2 bases respectively, with 10 bases between them. This CDR3 spans 13 amino acids. The CDR3 protein is CSVERGLPYEQYF. CDR3 in DNA: TGCAGCGTTGAACGGGGACTGCCCTACGAGCAGTACTTC.